The entry below gives a single TCR beta chain sequence along with its context. The sample is drawn from a study of T-cell reconstitution after alpha-beta-depleted transplantation in children. Molecular barcoding with unique molecular identifiers was used for the TCRbeta library. Each CDR3 protein gets one entry after TCRdb re-called the PCR reads with MiXCR. The sample includes about 500,000 distinct CDR3 sequences, approximately 32% of them seen just once. J lost 5 bases, V lost 8 bases, and 8 bases had no gene match. Germline V lookup: CDR1 SQVTM, CDR2 ANQGSEA. This CDR3 region has 12 residues. The receptor's source is a human donor who donated a stem cell graft to a child with aplastic anemia. Source: PBMCs from the stem cell graft donor, taken from the stem cell graft. The chain recombines TRBV29-1 with TRBJ2-5, with 7 bases aligning to TRBD1. CDR3 in amino acids: CSITGAAETQYF. The CDR3 DNA reads as TGCAGCATAACAGGGGCGGCGGAGACCCAGTACTTC.